This note documents a single T cell receptor (beta chain) sequence. What it recognizes is unknown. These data originate in a study of T cell responses to AZD1222 COVID-19 vaccine. This CDR3 contains 15 residues. CDR1 is SGHNT and CDR2 is YYREEE in the germline V gene (reference sequence). Trimming cost V 0 bases and J 6 bases, with 16 bases left between them. The assay was immunoSEQ multiplex PCR, and TCRdb's table has in-frame clones only and misses some. In the table there are roughly 150,000 clones, over 80% of which are singletons. Points from the study as a whole: Donors in the cohort were predominantly white British and more often female, and clonal diversity was possibly underestimated. When two AZD1222 doses had been given, Spike-specific TCR breadth and depth rose. The reported proportion of spike-specific TCRs targeting unmutated variant regions was nearly half. Sampling captured repertoires only after the peak T cell response.

The chain couples TRBV5-4 to TRBJ2-7, with a weak D call TRBD2 (5 bases). Sequences were derived from peripheral blood, sampled 28 days after the second AZD1222 dose. The TCR sequence derives from an adult who received the AZD1222 COVID-19 vaccine. CDR3 sequence (DNA): TGTGCCAGCAGCTTGGCCCGCCGGGGTGGAACCGAGCAGTACTTC. This translates into CASSLARRGGTEQYF. The variable domain in full, with the rest retrieved from reference TRBV5-4 and TRBJ2-7, is ETGVTQSPTHLIKTRGQQVTLRCSSQSGHNTVSWYQQALGQGPQFIFQYYREEENGRGNFPPRFSGLQFPNYSSELNVNALELDDSALYLCASSLARRGGTEQYFGPGTRLTVT.